The 29 T cell receptor beta chains given below trace back to one sample, sequenced in a study of blood T cell repertoires in COVID-19 (dated by TCRdb to about 2020). Receptor amplification or capture employed the immunoSEQ multiplex PCR assay. Entries here come from immuneACCESS through TCRdb and include only in-frame sequences with V and J called. Some clones fail to appear in such tables; in the studies checked, an unresolved V gene covers under half of the shortfall, and the cause of the remainder is unknown. Counted in this sample were about 280,000 clones; about 90% of them appeared once. 1.7% of the sample is held by the ten biggest clonotypes. Source material: PBMCs or T cells enriched from blood (not recorded which). The receptors originated from a woman between 18 and 29 years old with acute COVID-19.

The chain has TRBV9 and TRBJ1-2, with D possibly TRBD1 on 5 matching bases. The V end was cut by 0 bases, the J end by 4 bases, with 19 bases between. This CDR3 spans 17 amino acids. Germline V lookup: CDR1 SGDLS, CDR2 YYNGEE. Here the CDR3 DNA reads TGTGCCAGCAGCGTAGAAGGGGTCGCCTCGGGTTCCTATGGCTACACCTTC. Protein product: CASSVEGVASGSYGYTF.

The genes are TRBV4-1 and TRBJ1-4; tentative D call: TRBD1 (5 bases). Trimming cost V 1 base and J 5 bases, with 11 bases left between them. Germline lookup yields CDR1 MGHRA and CDR2 YSYEKL. This CDR3 has 15 amino acids. CDR3 loop: CASSQGPGLNEKLFF. DNA of the CDR3: TGCGCCAGCAGCCAAGGACCGGGACTCAATGAAAAACTGTTTTTT.

This chain links TRBV2 with TRBJ2-6; D is unclear. V dropped 1 base and J dropped 0 bases, with 10 bases sitting between them. In germline, CDR1 is SNHLY, CDR2 FYNNEI. The CDR3 spans 17 residues. The CDR3 DNA is TGTGCCAGCAGTGAAGTGGGCAGAAGCTCTGGGGCCAACGTCCTGACTTTC. It encodes CASSEVGRSSGANVLTF.

The rearrangement links TRBV3-1 (or the pseudogene TRBV3-2) to TRBJ2-4; 10 bases agree with TRBD2. Germline V gives CDR1 LGHDT, CDR2 YNNKEL (reference sequence). V gave up 0 bases and J gave up 7 bases; unmatched junction bases: 12. The CDR3 runs 18 residues. CDR3 DNA: TGTGCCAGCAGCCAAGATCGACTAGCGGGCTACGTCTTTAACATTCAGTACTTC. Residues: CASSQDRLAGYVFNIQYF.

The chain joins TRBV11-2 to TRBJ2-1; no reliable D call. CDR3 length: 13 residues. V shed 5 bases and J shed 8 bases, with 13 bases lying between them. Germline V gene sequence: CDR1 SGHAT, CDR2 FQNNGV. The CDR3 region has the DNA TGTGCCAGCAGCCCCGCCTTTGGCCATGAGCAGTTCTTC. This translates into CASSPAFGHEQFF.

The count of this clone is one. The chain couples TRBV19 to TRBJ2-5; 13 bases are shared with TRBD2. Trimming at V came to 5 bases and at J to 5 bases, leaving 8 bases not matched to a gene. CDR3 size: 16 residues. The germline V gene has CDR1 LNHDA and CDR2 SQIVND (reference sequence). This chain's CDR3 is CASSPGLAGASETQYF. For the CDR3, the DNA is TGTGCCAGTAGTCCAGGACTAGCGGGAGCATCGGAGACCCAGTACTTC. The whole variable domain, remainder taken from reference TRBV19 and TRBJ2-5, is DGGITQSPKYLFRKEGQNVTLSCEQNLNHDAMYWYRQDPGQGLRLIYYSQIVNDFQKGDIAEGYSVSREKKESFPLTVTSAQKNPTAFYLCASSPGLAGASETQYFGPGTRLLVL.

The rearrangement joins TRBV4-3 to TRBJ2-1; 10 bases match TRBD1. CDR3 size: 15 residues. V lost 3 bases to trimming and J lost 9 bases; unmatched junction nucleotides: 8. Germline CDR1 reads LGHNA; CDR2 reads YSLEER. The CDR3 DNA reads as TGCGCCAGCAGCCAGACCGGGACAGGGGAAGGTGAGCAGTTCTTC. Its protein is CASSQTGTGEGEQFF.

The genes are TRBV5-1 and TRBJ2-3; 9 nucleotides align to TRBD2. CDR1 SGHRS and CDR2 YFSETQ come from the germline V gene. There are 19 residues in the CDR3. The V and J ends lost 1 base and 3 bases, in that order; junction bases with no gene match: 15. The CDR3 nucleotides are TGCGCCAGCAGCTTGACGCGACGGCTGGGCGGGAGGGCGACAGATACGCAGTATTTT. It is translated as CASSLTRRLGGRATDTQYF.

The gene calls are TRBV19 and TRBJ1-1; 8 bases line up with TRBD1. Germline lookup yields CDR1 LNHDA and CDR2 SQIVND (reference sequence). The CDR3 runs to 14 residues. Trimming removed 5 bases from V and 6 bases from J; junction bases left unmatched: 8. The CDR3 reads CASSPRGLRSEAFF. Here the CDR3 DNA reads TGTGCCAGTAGTCCCAGGGGGCTCCGCTCTGAAGCTTTCTTT.

This rearrangement joins TRBV5-1 to TRBJ2-5, with D possibly matching TRBD2 (5 bases). The CDR3 covers 16 residues. Trimming left V 0 bases short and J 5 bases short, with 17 bases between. Germline V gene sequence: CDR1 SGHRS, CDR2 YFSETQ. CDR3 sequence (DNA): TGCGCCAGCAGCTTGGGGACTTACGCCCGTAGGGAGACCCAGTACTTC. It yields the protein CASSLGTYARRETQYF.

This sequence joins TRBV21-1 and TRBJ2-7; TRBD2 is the table's D call and was not checked against the DNA. TRBV21-1 is listed as a pseudogene. The CDR3 is 14 amino acids. DNA of the CDR3: TGTGCCAGCAGCAAGGCCGGACTGGGCTACGAGCAGTACTTC. It is translated as CASSKAGLGYEQYF.

The chain employs TRBV5-1 and TRBJ1-2; no firm D call. The germline V gene encodes CDR1 SGHRS and CDR2 YFSETQ. The CDR3 is made up of 14 amino acids. Trimming stripped 4 bases from V and 4 bases from J, with 14 bases between. CDR3 amino acids: CASSPTTLAYGYTF. The CDR3 coding sequence is TGCGCCAGCAGCCCAACCACATTAGCCTATGGCTACACCTTC.

This clone was seen only once. This chain links TRBV6-5 with TRBJ1-2, with D uncertain. This CDR3 spans 12 amino acids. Per the germline V gene, CDR1 is MNHEY and CDR2 is SVGAGI. Between the trimmed V and J ends, which lost 5 bases and 6 bases, there was a span of 10 bases. CDR3 region: CASSTSRDGYTF. The CDR3 DNA sequence: TGTGCCAGCAGTACATCTCGGGATGGCTACACCTTC.

CDR3 bases: TGTGCCAGCAGTTATTCCGGGGTCGCGCCCCAGCATTTT. This codes for CASSYSGVAPQHF. The V gene is TRBV28, the J gene TRBJ1-5; D is uncertain. The germline CDR1 and CDR2 sequences are MDHEN and SYDVKM. This CDR3 comprises 13 residues. Trimming removed 4 bases at V and 9 bases at J, with 13 bases between. The complete variable domain, with remaining parts taken from reference TRBV28 and TRBJ1-5, reads DVKVTQSSRYLVKRTGEKVFLECVQDMDHENMFWYRQDPGLGLRLIYFSYDVKMKEKGDIPEGYSVSREKKERFSLILESASTNQTSMYLCASSYSGVAPQHFGDGTRLSIL.

The rearrangement uses TRBV7-8 and TRBJ1-5; D gene unclear. The germline V and J ends were trimmed by 2 bases and 0 bases, with 8 bases remaining between them. CDR3 length: 15 residues. From germline, CDR1 is SGHVS and CDR2 FQNEAQ. CDR3: CASSLQANSNQPQHF. The CDR3 region has the DNA TGTGCCAGCAGCTTACAGGCAAATAGCAATCAGCCCCAGCATTTT.

This chain links TRBV30 with TRBJ2-1; 11 bases are shared with TRBD2. Trimming at V came to 6 bases and at J to 9 bases, leaving 10 bases not matched to a gene. This CDR3 has 14 residues. The germline CDR1 and CDR2 sequences are GTSNPN and SVGIG (reference sequence). This CDR3 is CACVAGGPGVEQFF. The CDR3 DNA follows: TGTGCCTGTGTAGCGGGAGGGCCGGGGGTTGAGCAGTTCTTC.

The chain has TRBV24-1 and TRBJ2-2, with 7 bases that match TRBD1. Germline V lookup: CDR1 KGHDR, CDR2 SFDVKD. This CDR3 has 18 amino acids. V shed 3 bases and J 4 bases; nucleotides not matched to a gene: 13. The CDR3 DNA sequence: TGTGCCACCAGTGATCCAGCGGCTAAGACAGGGCCCACCGGGGAGCTGTTTTTT. Its translation is CATSDPAAKTGPTGELFF.

This chain connects TRBV7-2 to TRBJ2-1; the match to TRBD1 covers 11 bases. V dropped 3 bases and J dropped 3; count of bases not matched to a gene: 1. CDR1 is SGHTA and CDR2 is FQGNSA in the germline V gene. The CDR3 consists of 15 residues. The CDR3 DNA sequence: TGTGCCAGCAGCTTGGACAGGGGGCTCTACAATGAGCAGTTCTTC. Its protein is CASSLDRGLYNEQFF.

The V gene is TRBV27, the J gene TRBJ2-1; 11 nucleotides line up with TRBD2. The CDR3 extends over 14 amino acids. V gave up 6 bases and J gave up 8 bases; unmatched junction bases: 6. Germline CDR1 MNHEY, CDR2 SMNVEV (reference sequence). The DNA of the CDR3 is TGTGCCAGCAGAAAGGGACTAGCGGTCCATGAGCAGTTCTTC. This translates into CASRKGLAVHEQFF.

This chain links TRBV6-5 with TRBJ2-7; D is undetermined. The germline gives CDR1 MNHEY, CDR2 SVGAGI. Trimming stripped 2 bases from V and 2 bases from J, with 13 bases between. CDR3 size: 15 residues. CDR3 DNA: TGTGCCAGCAGTTACACCCTCACAGAGCCCTACGAGCAGTACTTC. Residues: CASSYTLTEPYEQYF.

The chain links TRBV4-3 to TRBJ2-3, with 7 bases matching TRBD2. V was clipped by 1 base and J by 3 bases; unmatched bases: 7. This CDR3 region has 16 residues. Germline V CDR1 and CDR2: LGHNA, YSLEER. CDR3 in amino acids: CASSQVGGSLTDTQYF. The DNA for the CDR3 is TGCGCCAGCAGCCAAGTCGGCGGGAGTTTGACAGATACGCAGTATTTT.

This chain uses TRBV5-4 with TRBJ2-7, with TRBD2 matching 10 bases. The CDR3 consists of 16 residues. J gave up 2 bases and V 3 bases, and 8 bases lay outside the gene matches. Germline V gives CDR1 SGHNT, CDR2 YYREEE (reference sequence). The CDR3 loop is CASSSYLAGAAYEQYF. CDR3 DNA sequence: TGTGCCAGCAGCTCGTACCTAGCGGGAGCGGCCTACGAGCAGTACTTC.

CDR3 sequence: CASSLGLTSGEQFF. The CDR3 DNA follows: TGTGCCAGCAGCTTAGGGCTAACTAGCGGGGAGCAGTTCTTC. The rearrangement uses TRBV11-2 and TRBJ2-1; the match to TRBD2 covers 9 bases. V lost 1 base and J lost 10; bases outside the gene matches: 5. The CDR3 is made up of 14 amino acids. The germline V gene encodes CDR1 SGHAT and CDR2 FQNNGV.

This chain links TRBV27 with TRBJ1-1; TRBD1 agrees at 7 bases. The V gene end was trimmed by 3 bases and the J gene end by 2 bases; junction bases not matched to a gene: 3. The V gene's germline CDR1 is MNHEY and CDR2 SMNVEV (reference sequence). The CDR3 spans 14 residues. The CDR3 here is CASSFRQGNTEAFF. CDR3 bases: TGTGCCAGCAGTTTCCGACAGGGAAACACTGAAGCTTTCTTT.

The chain employs TRBV5-6 and TRBJ2-5; maybe TRBD2 (5 bases). Trimming took 4 bases from V and 5 from J, leaving 6 bases between them. The CDR3 has 11 residues. Per the germline V gene, CDR1 is SGHDT and CDR2 is YYEEEE. The CDR3 is CASSRGETQYF. CDR3 nucleotide sequence: TGTGCCAGCAGCCGCGGGGAGACCCAGTACTTC.

The chain uses TRBV19 and TRBJ1-2; 8 bases agree with TRBD1. Germline trimming cut 7 bases from V and 4 bases from J; bases unmatched to any gene: 11. The CDR3 spans 15 residues. Germline CDR1 reads LNHDA; CDR2 reads SQIVND (reference sequence). The CDR3 DNA reads as TGTGCCAGTACCTCGGACAGGGTAGGGGCCTATGGCTACACCTTC. Translated: CASTSDRVGAYGYTF.

The chain uses TRBV19 and TRBJ1-2; 9 bases align to TRBD1. Germline V lookup: CDR1 LNHDA, CDR2 SQIVND (reference sequence). The V gene end was trimmed by 5 bases and the J gene end by 5 bases; junction bases not matched to a gene: 6. The CDR3 extends over 14 amino acids. As DNA, the CDR3 is TGTGCCAGTAGTTCGGGACAGGGTTGGTATGGCTACACCTTC. This encodes CASSSGQGWYGYTF.

V gene TRBV7-2 combines with J gene TRBJ2-1; D is ambiguous. The CDR3 is 14 amino acids. The V and J ends lost 0 bases and 6 bases respectively, with 9 bases between them. The V gene's germline CDR1 is SGHTA and CDR2 FQGNSA. Here the CDR3 DNA reads TGTGCCAGCAGCTTAGCGGTATCCGGCAATGAGCAGTTCTTC. It specifies CASSLAVSGNEQFF. The full variable domain, its missing parts supplied by reference TRBV7-2 and TRBJ2-1, is GAGVSQSPSNKVTEKGKDVELRCDPISGHTALYWYRQSLGQGLEFLIYFQGNSAPDKSGLPSDRFSAERTGGSVSTLTIQRTQQEDSAVYLCASSLAVSGNEQFFGPGTRLTVL.

The gene calls are TRBV9 and TRBJ1-2; D ambiguous. In germline, CDR1 is SGDLS, CDR2 YYNGEE. Trimming stripped 0 bases from V and 8 bases from J, with 8 bases between. The CDR3 is 12 amino acids. CDR3 in DNA: TGTGCCAGCAGCGTAGAAGCAGGAGGCTACACCTTC. Translation gives CASSVEAGGYTF.